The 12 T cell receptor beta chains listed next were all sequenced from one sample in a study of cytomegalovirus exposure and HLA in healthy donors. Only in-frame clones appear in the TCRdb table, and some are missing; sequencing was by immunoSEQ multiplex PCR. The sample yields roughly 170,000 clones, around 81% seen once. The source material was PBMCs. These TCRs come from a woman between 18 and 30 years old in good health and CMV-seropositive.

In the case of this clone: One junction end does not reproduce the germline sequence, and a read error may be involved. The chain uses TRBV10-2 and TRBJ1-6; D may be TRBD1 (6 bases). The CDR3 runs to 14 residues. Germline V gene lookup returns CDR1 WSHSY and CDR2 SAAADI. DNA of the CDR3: TGCGCCAGCAGTTTGGGCAGGGGAACTTCACCCTTCCACTTT. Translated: CASSLGRGTSPFHF.

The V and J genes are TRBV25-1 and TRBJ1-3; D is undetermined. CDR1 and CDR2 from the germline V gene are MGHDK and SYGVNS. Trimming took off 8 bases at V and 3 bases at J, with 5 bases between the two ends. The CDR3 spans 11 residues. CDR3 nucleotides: TGTGCCAGCCAAAATGGAAACACCATATATTTT. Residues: CASQNGNTIYF.

This chain's CDR3 is CASSFGYSNQPQHF. The CDR3 DNA follows: TGTGCCAGCAGTTTCGGGTATAGCAATCAGCCCCAGCATTTT. The J gene is TRBJ1-5, the V gene TRBV6-5; no clear D. CDR1 MNHEY and CDR2 SVGAGI come from the germline V gene. The CDR3 totals 14 residues. V dropped 4 bases and J dropped 0 bases, with 7 bases sitting between them.

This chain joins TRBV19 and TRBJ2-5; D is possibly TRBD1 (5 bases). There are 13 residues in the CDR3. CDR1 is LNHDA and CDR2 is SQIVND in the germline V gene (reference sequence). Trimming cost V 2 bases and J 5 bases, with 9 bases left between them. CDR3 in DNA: TGTGCCAGTAGTATAATAGGGGTGGAGACCCAGTACTTC. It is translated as CASSIIGVETQYF. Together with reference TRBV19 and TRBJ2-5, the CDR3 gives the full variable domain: DGGITQSPKYLFRKEGQNVTLSCEQNLNHDAMYWYRQDPGQGLRLIYYSQIVNDFQKGDIAEGYSVSREKKESFPLTVTSAQKNPTAFYLCASSIIGVETQYFGPGTRLLVL.

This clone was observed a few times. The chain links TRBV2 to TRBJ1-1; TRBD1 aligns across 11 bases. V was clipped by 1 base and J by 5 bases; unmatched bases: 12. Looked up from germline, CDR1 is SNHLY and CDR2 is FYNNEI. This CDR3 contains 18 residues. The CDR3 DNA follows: TGTGCCAGCAGTGAAGAGGCGGGACAGGGGGTATTGGGAACTGAAGCTTTCTTT. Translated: CASSEEAGQGVLGTEAFF.

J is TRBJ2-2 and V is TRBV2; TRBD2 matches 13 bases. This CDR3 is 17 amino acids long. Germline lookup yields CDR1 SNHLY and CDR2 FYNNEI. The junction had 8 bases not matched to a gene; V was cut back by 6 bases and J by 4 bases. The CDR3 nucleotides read TGTGCCAGCAGGGGACGACTAGCGGGGGGTGGCACCGGGGAGCTGTTTTTT. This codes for CASRGRLAGGGTGELFF.

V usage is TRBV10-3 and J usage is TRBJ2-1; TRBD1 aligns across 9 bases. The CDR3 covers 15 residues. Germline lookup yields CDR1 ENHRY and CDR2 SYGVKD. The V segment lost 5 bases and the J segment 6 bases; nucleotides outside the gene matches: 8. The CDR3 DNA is TGTGCCATCAGTCCGGACAGGGGCCATGGCAATGAGCAGTTCTTC. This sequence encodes CAISPDRGHGNEQFF.

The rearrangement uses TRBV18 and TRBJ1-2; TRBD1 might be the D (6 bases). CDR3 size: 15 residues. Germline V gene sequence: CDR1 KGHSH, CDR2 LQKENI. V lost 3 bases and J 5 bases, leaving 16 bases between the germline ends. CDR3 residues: CASSPPATGRYGYTF. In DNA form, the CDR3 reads TGTGCCAGCTCACCTCCCGCGACAGGAAGGTATGGCTACACCTTC.

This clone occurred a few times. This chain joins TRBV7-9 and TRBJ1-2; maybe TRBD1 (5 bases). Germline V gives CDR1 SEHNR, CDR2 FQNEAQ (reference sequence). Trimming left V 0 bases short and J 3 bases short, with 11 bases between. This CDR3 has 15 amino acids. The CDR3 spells CASSLATGTYYGYTF. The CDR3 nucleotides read TGTGCCAGCAGCTTAGCAACAGGAACTTACTATGGCTACACCTTC.

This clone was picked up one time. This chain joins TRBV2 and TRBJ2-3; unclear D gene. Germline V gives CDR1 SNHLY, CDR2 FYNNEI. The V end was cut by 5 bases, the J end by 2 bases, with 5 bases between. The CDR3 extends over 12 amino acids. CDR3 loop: CASSYITDTQYF. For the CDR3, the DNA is TGTGCCAGCAGTTACATCACAGATACGCAGTATTTT. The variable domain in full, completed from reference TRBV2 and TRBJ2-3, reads EPEVTQTPSHQVTQMGQEVILRCVPISNHLYFYWYRQILGQKVEFLVSFYNNEISEKSEIFDDQFSVERPDGSNFTLKIRSTKLEDSAMYFCASSYITDTQYFGPGTRLTVL.

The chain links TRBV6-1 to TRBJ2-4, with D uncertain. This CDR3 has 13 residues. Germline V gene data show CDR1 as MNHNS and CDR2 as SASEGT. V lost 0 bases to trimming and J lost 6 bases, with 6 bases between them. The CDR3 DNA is TGTGCCAGCAGTGAAGCGCCAGGAAACATTCAGTACTTC. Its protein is CASSEAPGNIQYF.

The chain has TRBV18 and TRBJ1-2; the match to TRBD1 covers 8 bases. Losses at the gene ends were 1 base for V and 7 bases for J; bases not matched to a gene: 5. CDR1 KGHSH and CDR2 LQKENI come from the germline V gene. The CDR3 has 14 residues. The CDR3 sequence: CASSPQDRGSGYTF. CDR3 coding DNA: TGTGCCAGCTCACCACAAGACAGGGGTAGTGGCTACACCTTC.